This TCR beta chain was captured in a study of cytomegalovirus exposure and HLA in healthy donors. Points from the study as a whole: Later, an analysis found that common viral pathogens appeared to be linked with several of the most significant clusters. The later analysis indicated that the majority of CMV-associated TCR beta chains appeared HLA-restricted.

A remark on this clone: No antigen is known for it.

The PCR made use of 60 Vbeta and 13 Jbeta primers. The method was immunoSEQ multiplex PCR; TCRdb's version includes in-frame clones alone and lacks a portion of them. The repertoire shows 120,000 to 150,000 clones; the top ten hold roughly 2.6%. The TCR sequence derives from a middle-aged man in good health and CMV-seronegative. Sequenced sample: PBMCs.

The CDR3 region has the DNA TGTGCCAGCAGCACCCGGGACAGAAGTAGCTACGAGCAGTACTTC. It codes for CASSTRDRSSYEQYF. This rearrangement joins TRBV7-2 to TRBJ2-7, with 7 nucleotides matching TRBD1. In germline, CDR1 is SGHTA, CDR2 FQGNSA. This CDR3 is 15 amino acids long. V lost 5 bases and J lost 3; bases outside the gene matches: 10.